The 27 T cell receptor beta chains in this list originate from one sample, sequenced in a study of T-cell reconstitution after alpha-beta-depleted transplantation in children. Library preparation (for TCRbeta) was performed with unique molecular identifiers. TCRdb reanalysed the PCR reads using MiXCR and keeps one entry per CDR3 protein. The sample lists about 470,000 distinct CDR3 sequences, approximately 41% occurring once. This specimen consisted of PBMCs, obtained before TCRalphabeta/CD19-depleted stem cell transplant. The receptors shown here come from a girl aged 2 to 10 with aplastic anemia, due to receive a stem cell transplant.

In its sample, this clonotype was seen many times. The chain employs TRBV4-3 and TRBJ2-1, with D tentatively TRBD2 (5 bases). CDR1 and CDR2 from the germline V gene are LGHNA and YSLEER. This CDR3 has 15 amino acids. V lost 0 bases, J lost 5 bases, and 11 bases lay in between. DNA for the CDR3: TGCGCCAGCAGCCAAGATCGGGGTCTAAACAATGAGCAGTTCTTC. This codes for CASSQDRGLNNEQFF.

This clonotype was picked up many times. V gene TRBV20-1 combines with J gene TRBJ2-1, with D perhaps TRBD1 or TRBD2 (6 bases each). Trimming took off 5 bases at V and 8 bases at J, with 25 bases between the two ends. Germline V gene data show CDR1 as DFQATT and CDR2 as SNEGSKA (reference sequence). This CDR3 has 16 amino acids. CDR3: CSALQGLPQGKHEQFF. The CDR3 DNA is TGCAGTGCTTTACAGGGACTGCCCCAGGGGAAGCATGAGCAGTTCTTC.

This clonotype was found a few times. The DNA of the CDR3 is TGCGCCAGCAGCACTACTAGCGGGAGTCTCGGTGAGCAGTTCTTC. It codes for CASSTTSGSLGEQFF. The rearrangement uses TRBV5-1 and TRBJ2-1, with TRBD2 matching over 11 bases. The V and J ends lost 4 bases and 9 bases, in that order; junction bases with no gene match: 9. This CDR3 comprises 15 residues. CDR1 SGHRS and CDR2 YFSETQ come from the germline V gene. Full variable domain (outside the CDR3, taken from reference TRBV5-1 and TRBJ2-1): KAGVTQTPRYLIKTRGQQVTLSCSPISGHRSVSWYQQTPGQGLQFLFEYFSETQRNKGNFPGRFSGRQFSNSRSEMNVSTLELGDSALYLCASSTTSGSLGEQFFGPGTRLTVL.

CDR3 region: CSLIAGGHNEQFF. The CDR3 nucleotides are TGCAGCCTGATAGCGGGAGGGCACAATGAGCAGTTCTTC. The V call is TRBV29-1, the J call TRBJ2-1; 11 bases line up with TRBD2. V lost 8 bases to trimming and J lost 5 bases; unmatched junction nucleotides: 5. The CDR3 loop spans 13 amino acids. CDR1 is SQVTM and CDR2 is ANQGSEA in the germline V gene.

For the CDR3, the DNA is TGCGCCAGCAGCTTCAGTCAGGGGCACTCCTACGAGCAGTACTTC. This sequence encodes CASSFSQGHSYEQYF. The genes are TRBV5-1 and TRBJ2-7, with D possibly matching TRBD1 (6 bases). V was cut by 2 bases and J by 0 bases, with 12 bases left in between. From germline, CDR1 is SGHRS and CDR2 YFSETQ. The CDR3 contains 15 residues.

The chain has TRBV10-3 and TRBJ2-7; D unresolved. Per germline, CDR1 ENHRY and CDR2 SYGVKD. The CDR3 extends over 11 amino acids. Trimming left V 8 bases short and J 3 bases short, with 8 bases between. CDR3 amino acids: CAIRVFYEQYF. The CDR3 bases are TGTGCCATCCGGGTATTCTACGAGCAGTACTTC.

The rearrangement uses TRBV28 and TRBJ2-3; no clear D. The CDR3 covers 11 residues. The V gene's germline CDR1 is MDHEN and CDR2 SYDVKM. Trimming removed 10 bases from V and 2 bases from J, with 7 bases in between. The CDR3 spells CATRTTDTQYF. The CDR3 nucleotides read TGTGCCACACGGACCACAGATACGCAGTATTTT. The variable domain in full, with the rest retrieved from reference TRBV28 and TRBJ2-3, is DVKVTQSSRYLVKRTGEKVFLECVQDMDHENMFWYRQDPGLGLRLIYFSYDVKMKEKGDIPEGYSVSREKKERFSLILESASTNQTSMYLCATRTTDTQYFGPGTRLTVL.

This clonotype was found many times. This sequence joins TRBV7-6 and TRBJ2-7; possibly TRBD1 for D (5 bases). There are 14 residues in the CDR3. V was cut by 1 base and J by 3 bases, with 10 bases left in between. Germline loops: CDR1 SGHVS, CDR2 FNYEAQ. CDR3 sequence reads: CASSLDQGIYEQYF. The CDR3 bases are TGTGCCAGCAGCTTAGATCAGGGAATCTACGAGCAGTACTTC.

This clonotype was observed a single time. V gene TRBV7-8 combines with J gene TRBJ2-3; no clear D gene. This CDR3 has 11 amino acids. The germline V gene has CDR1 SGHVS and CDR2 FQNEAQ. The V end was cut by 5 bases, the J end by 10 bases, with 10 bases between. DNA for the CDR3: TGTGCCAGCAGCCTAGTAGACGCGCAGTATTTT. Translating it yields CASSLVDAQYF.

The chain employs TRBV11-1 and TRBJ1-3; D is perhaps TRBD1 (5 bases). Germline lookup yields CDR1 SGHAT and CDR2 FQDESV (reference sequence). V shed 5 bases and J shed 2 bases, with 13 bases lying between them. The CDR3 contains 15 residues. The CDR3 sequence: CASSTRGSTGNTIYF. CDR3 in DNA: TGTGCCAGCAGCACGAGGGGCTCGACTGGAAACACCATATATTTT.

This clonotype was seen a few times. CDR3 nucleotides: TGTGCCAGCAGCTCCCTCGGGGGAGGCGGGTGGAATGAGCAGTTCTTC. Translated, it gives CASSSLGGGGWNEQFF. V and J are TRBV11-2 and TRBJ2-1; the D gene is possibly TRBD2 (6 bases). Trimming took off 4 bases at V and 7 bases at J, with 20 bases between the two ends. This CDR3 contains 16 residues. The V gene's germline CDR1 is SGHAT and CDR2 FQNNGV.

Points on this clonotype: This clone may be a read error of a much larger clone one base away. This chain connects TRBV3-1 to TRBJ2-1; 9 bases align to TRBD2. The CDR3 covers 15 residues. Trimming removed 3 bases from V and 3 bases from J; junction bases left unmatched: 3. The germline V gene encodes CDR1 LGHDT and CDR2 YNNKEL (reference sequence). CDR3 residues: CASSQTSGVYNEQFF. CDR3 nucleotides: TGTGCCAGCAGCCAGACTAGCGGAGTCTACAATGAGCAGTTCTTC.

The rearrangement links TRBV30 to TRBJ2-7; D is unresolved. Germline lookup yields CDR1 GTSNPN and CDR2 SVGIG (reference sequence). This CDR3 has 13 residues. V was trimmed by 1 base and J by 0 bases, leaving 7 bases between them. The CDR3 sequence is CAWSEVASYEQYF. The CDR3 DNA sequence: TGTGCCTGGAGTGAGGTGGCCTCCTACGAGCAGTACTTC.

The CDR3 coding sequence is TGCAGTGCTAGAGACCGGGCATTCACAGATACGCAGTATTTT. It translates to CSARDRAFTDTQYF. The chain uses TRBV20-1 and TRBJ2-3; D is uncertain. Germline loops: CDR1 DFQATT, CDR2 SNEGSKA (reference sequence). Trimming cost V 0 bases and J 2 bases, with 9 bases left between them. CDR3 length equals 14 residues.

This clonotype was recorded a few times. The chain links TRBV7-9 to TRBJ1-1; tentatively, D is TRBD1 (6 bases). The CDR3 has 13 residues. V lost 6 bases, J lost 6 bases, and 14 bases lay in between. Per the germline V gene, CDR1 is SEHNR and CDR2 is FQNEAQ (reference sequence). The CDR3 is CASSLRGGAEAFF. The CDR3 bases are TGTGCCAGCAGTCTCAGGGGCGGGGCTGAAGCTTTCTTT.

This chain uses TRBV5-5 with TRBJ2-3, with TRBD2 identical over 8 bases. The CDR3 is 14 amino acids. The V segment lost 7 bases and the J segment 2 bases; nucleotides outside the gene matches: 6. Germline values: CDR1 SGHKS, CDR2 YYEKEE (reference sequence). This CDR3 is CASRQRGTTDTQYF. Written as DNA, the CDR3 is TGTGCCAGCCGGCAGCGGGGGACCACAGATACGCAGTATTTT.

This clonotype was recorded a few times. The chain links TRBV20-1 to TRBJ2-5; 8 bases match TRBD2. V gave up 5 bases and J gave up 5 bases; unmatched junction bases: 4. Looked up from germline, CDR1 is DFQATT and CDR2 is SNEGSKA (reference sequence). The CDR3 covers 12 residues. The CDR3 DNA sequence: TGCAGTGCTGGGACTAGTGAGGAGACCCAGTACTTC. It yields the protein CSAGTSEETQYF.

The genes are TRBV18 and TRBJ1-1; the match to TRBD1 covers 7 bases. V lost 2 bases and J lost 6; bases outside the gene matches: 9. The CDR3 consists of 15 residues. Per the germline V gene, CDR1 is KGHSH and CDR2 is LQKENI. The CDR3 loop reads CASSPTTGTRAEAFF. DNA for the CDR3: TGTGCCAGCTCACCAACGACAGGGACTAGGGCTGAAGCTTTCTTT.

The sample holds a few counts of this clonotype. The chain has TRBV29-1 and TRBJ1-1; D not certain. CDR3 length: 11 amino acids. Germline V CDR1 and CDR2: SQVTM, ANQGSEA. V shed 4 bases and J shed 6 bases, with 9 bases lying between them. The CDR3 spells CSVVDRSEAFF. Written as DNA, the CDR3 is TGCAGCGTTGTCGACCGATCTGAAGCTTTCTTT.

This clonotype showed up just a few times. This chain uses TRBV12-3 or TRBV12-4 with TRBJ1-2; possible D gene TRBD1, 6 bases. Trimming stripped 6 bases from V and 8 bases from J, with 13 bases between. This CDR3 has 12 residues. This CDR3 is CASRNRVFGYTF. The CDR3 DNA reads as TGTGCCAGCAGAAACAGGGTCTTCGGCTACACCTTC.

The rearrangement uses TRBV7-2 and TRBJ1-5, with D uncertain. CDR1 is SGHTA and CDR2 is FQGNSA in the germline V gene. V lost 4 bases to trimming and J lost 3 bases, with 10 bases between them. This CDR3 spans 14 amino acids. Here the CDR3 DNA reads TGTGCCAGCAGCTCCCCAGGCCCCAATCAGCCCCAGCATTTT. This gives the protein CASSSPGPNQPQHF.

The chain links TRBV7-2 to TRBJ2-2; D gene uncertain. CDR3 length equals 14 residues. CDR1 is SGHTA, CDR2 FQGNSA, per germline. The V and J ends lost 6 bases and 3 bases respectively, with 11 bases between them. Here the CDR3 DNA reads TGTGCCAGCAGGGATATGGGATACACCGGGGAGCTGTTTTTT. Encoded protein: CASRDMGYTGELFF.

The table lists this clonotype with a count of one. The V gene is TRBV7-2, the J gene TRBJ2-1; D perhaps matches TRBD2 (5 bases). Germline V gene lookup returns CDR1 SGHTA and CDR2 FQGNSA. The CDR3 spans 13 residues. V shed 6 bases and J shed 14 bases, with 20 bases lying between them. The CDR3, as DNA: TGTGCCAGCAGTCCTCCCGGCGAGCGGCGGAAGTTCTTC. This translates into CASSPPGERRKFF.

V gene TRBV28 combines with J gene TRBJ1-2; D may be TRBD1 (5 bases). The V end was cut by 5 bases, the J end by 7 bases, with 11 bases between. The CDR3 covers 12 residues. The V gene's germline CDR1 is MDHEN and CDR2 SYDVKM. CDR3 coding DNA: TGTGCCAGCAGTAGCAGACAGTTTGGCTACACCTTC. This translates into CASSSRQFGYTF.

This sequence joins TRBV7-8 and TRBJ2-7; 8 positions agree with TRBD1. With V trimmed by 5 bases and J by 5 bases, 17 bases remained unmatched. Germline loops: CDR1 SGHVS, CDR2 FQNEAQ. The CDR3 totals 17 residues. CDR3: CASSAGGLVIGSDEQYF. In DNA form, the CDR3 reads TGTGCCAGCAGCGCAGGGGGCTTAGTGATAGGGAGCGACGAGCAGTACTTC.

V gene TRBV20-1 combines with J gene TRBJ2-5, with D perhaps matching TRBD1 (6 bases). The CDR3 is 16 amino acids. V lost 2 bases and J lost 3, with 19 bases in between. Germline-derived CDR1 and CDR2 are DFQATT and SNEGSKA (reference sequence). The CDR3 sequence: CSARRPAGTSKETQYF. CDR3 DNA sequence: TGCAGTGCTAGACGACCAGCCGGGACATCGAAAGAGACCCAGTACTTC.

This clonotype was observed many times. The chain is built from TRBV6-2 or TRBV6-3 and TRBJ2-6; D is uncertain. Germline CDR1 is MNHEY and CDR2 is SVGEGT. Between the trimmed V and J ends, which lost 2 bases and 4 bases, there was a span of 9 bases. This CDR3 is built from 15 residues. The CDR3 spells CASSYMGWGANVLTF. The CDR3 DNA is TGTGCCAGCAGTTACATGGGCTGGGGGGCCAACGTCCTGACTTTC.